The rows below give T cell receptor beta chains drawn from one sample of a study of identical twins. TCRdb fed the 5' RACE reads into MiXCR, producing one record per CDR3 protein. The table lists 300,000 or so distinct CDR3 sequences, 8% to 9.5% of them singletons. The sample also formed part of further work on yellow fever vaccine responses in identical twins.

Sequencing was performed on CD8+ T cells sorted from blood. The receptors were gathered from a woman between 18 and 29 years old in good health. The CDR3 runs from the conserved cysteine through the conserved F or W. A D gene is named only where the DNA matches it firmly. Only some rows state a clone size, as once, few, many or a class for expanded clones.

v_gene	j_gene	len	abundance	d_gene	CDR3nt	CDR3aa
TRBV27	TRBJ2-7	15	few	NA	TGTGCCAGCAGTTTTTGGCAGGCTAGTTTTCAGGAGCAGTACTTC	CASSFWQASFQEQYF
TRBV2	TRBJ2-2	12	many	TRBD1	TGTGCCTGGACAGGGGCGTACGGGGAGCTGTTTTTT	CAWTGAYGELFF
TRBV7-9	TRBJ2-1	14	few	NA	TGTGCCAGCAGCTTAGGGGGGGGCTTGCGTGAGCAGTTCTTC	CASSLGGGLREQFF
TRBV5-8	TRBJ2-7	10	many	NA	TGTGCCAGCAGCAACTACGAGCAGTACTTC	CASSNYEQYF
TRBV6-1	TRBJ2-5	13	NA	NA	TGTGCCAGCACCCAGGGTTATCAAGAGACCCAGTACTTC	CASTQGYQETQYF
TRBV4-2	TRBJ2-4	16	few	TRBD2	TGTGCCAGCAGCGCCACTAGCGGGAGGGCCGGGAACATTCAGTACTTC	CASSATSGRAGNIQYF
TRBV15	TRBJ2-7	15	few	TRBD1	TGTGCCACCAGCAGGAGACAGGGGGCACGATACGAGCAGTACTTC	CATSRRQGARYEQYF
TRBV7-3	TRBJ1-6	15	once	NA	TGTGCCAGCAGCTCGACAGATGCATATAATTCACCCCTCCCCTTT	CASSSTDAYNSPLPF
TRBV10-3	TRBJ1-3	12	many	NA	TGTGCCATCACCAACCGGCGGGACACCATATATTTT	CAITNRRDTIYF
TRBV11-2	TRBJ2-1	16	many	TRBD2	TGTGCCAGCAGCTTAGCTGGGACTAGCGGTAGCAATGAGCAGTTCTTC	CASSLAGTSGSNEQFF
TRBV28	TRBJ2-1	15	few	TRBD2	TGTGCCAGCAGCTCCTCTACTAGCGTGCGGTATTGGCAGTTCTTC	CASSSSTSVRYWQFF
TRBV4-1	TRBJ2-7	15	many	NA	TGCGCCAGCAGCCCAAGCTACGGGATACCCTACGAGCAGTACTTC	CASSPSYGIPYEQYF
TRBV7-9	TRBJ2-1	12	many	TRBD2	TGTGCCAGCAGCCTTAGCGGGTTCGAGCAGTTCTTC	CASSLSGFEQFF
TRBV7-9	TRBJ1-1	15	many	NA	TGTGCCAGCAGCTTAGGAAAAAGCTGGGACACTGAAGCTTTCTTT	CASSLGKSWDTEAFF
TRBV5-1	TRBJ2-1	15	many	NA	TGCGCCAGCAGGGGTGGAGCGGAATCCTACAATGAGCAGTTCTTC	CASRGGAESYNEQFF
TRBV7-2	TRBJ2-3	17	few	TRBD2	TGTGCCAGCAGCAGTCTACTAGCGATAACTAGCACAGATACGCAGTATTTT	CASSSLLAITSTDTQYF